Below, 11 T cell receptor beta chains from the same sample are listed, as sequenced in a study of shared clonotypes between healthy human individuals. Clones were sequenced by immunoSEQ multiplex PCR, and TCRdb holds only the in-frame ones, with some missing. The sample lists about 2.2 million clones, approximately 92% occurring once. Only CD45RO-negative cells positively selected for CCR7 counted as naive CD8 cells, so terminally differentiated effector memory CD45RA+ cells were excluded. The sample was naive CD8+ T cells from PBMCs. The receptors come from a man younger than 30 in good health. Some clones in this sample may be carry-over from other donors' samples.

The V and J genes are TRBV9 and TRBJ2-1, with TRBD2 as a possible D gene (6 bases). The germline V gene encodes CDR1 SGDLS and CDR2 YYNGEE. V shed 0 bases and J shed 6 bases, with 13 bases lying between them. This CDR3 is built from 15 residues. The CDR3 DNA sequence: TGTGCCAGCAGCGTAGCGGCGGGACCAGGCAATGAGCAGTTCTTC. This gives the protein CASSVAAGPGNEQFF.

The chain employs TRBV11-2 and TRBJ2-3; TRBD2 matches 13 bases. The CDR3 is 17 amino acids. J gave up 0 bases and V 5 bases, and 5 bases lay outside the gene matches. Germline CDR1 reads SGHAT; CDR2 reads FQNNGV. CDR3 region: CASSTSGRAPSTDTQYF. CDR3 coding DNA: TGTGCCAGCAGCACTAGCGGGAGGGCCCCTAGCACAGATACGCAGTATTTT.

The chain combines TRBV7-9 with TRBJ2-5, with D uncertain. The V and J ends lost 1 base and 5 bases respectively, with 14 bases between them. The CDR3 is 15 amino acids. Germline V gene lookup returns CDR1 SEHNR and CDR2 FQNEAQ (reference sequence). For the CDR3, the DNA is TGTGCCAGCAGCTTAGTCGTTCTGGGGTGGGAGACCCAGTACTTC. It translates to CASSLVVLGWETQYF. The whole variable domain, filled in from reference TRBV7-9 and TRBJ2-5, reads DTGVSQNPRHKITKRGQNVTFRCDPISEHNRLYWYRQTLGQGPEFLTYFQNEAQLEKSRLLSDRFSAERPKGSFSTLEIQRTEQGDSAMYLCASSLVVLGWETQYFGPGTRLLVL.

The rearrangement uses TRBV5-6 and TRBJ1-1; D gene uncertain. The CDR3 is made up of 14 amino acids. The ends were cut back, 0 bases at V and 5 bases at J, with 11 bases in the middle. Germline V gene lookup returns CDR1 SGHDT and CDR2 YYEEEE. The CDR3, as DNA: TGTGCCAGCAGCTTGGGAGTCAGCGCTACTGAAGCTTTCTTT. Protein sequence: CASSLGVSATEAFF. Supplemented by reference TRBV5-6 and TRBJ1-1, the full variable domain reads DAGVTQSPTHLIKTRGQQVTLRCSPKSGHDTVSWYQQALGQGPQFIFQYYEEEERQRGNFPDRFSGHQFPNYSSELNVNALLLGDSALYLCASSLGVSATEAFFGQGTRLTVV.

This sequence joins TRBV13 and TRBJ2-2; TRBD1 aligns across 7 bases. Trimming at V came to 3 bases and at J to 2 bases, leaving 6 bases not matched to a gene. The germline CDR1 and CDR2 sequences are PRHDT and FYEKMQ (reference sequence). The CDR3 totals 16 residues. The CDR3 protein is CASSFRDRSNTGELFF. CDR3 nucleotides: TGTGCCAGCAGCTTCCGGGACAGATCAAACACCGGGGAGCTGTTTTTT. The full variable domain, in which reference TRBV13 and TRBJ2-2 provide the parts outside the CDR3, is AAGVIQSPRHLIKEKRETATLKCYPIPRHDTVYWYQQGPGQDPQFLISFYEKMQSDKGSIPDRFSAQQFSDYHSELNMSSLELGDSALYFCASSFRDRSNTGELFFGEGSRLTVL.

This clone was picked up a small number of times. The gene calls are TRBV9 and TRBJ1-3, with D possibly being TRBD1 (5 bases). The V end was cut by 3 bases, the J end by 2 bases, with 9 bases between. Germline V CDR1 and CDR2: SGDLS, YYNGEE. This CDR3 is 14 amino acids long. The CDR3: CASSARGAGNTIYF. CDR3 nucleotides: TGTGCCAGCAGCGCCAGAGGGGCTGGAAACACCATATATTTT. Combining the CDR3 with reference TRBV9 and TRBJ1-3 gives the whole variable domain DSGVTQTPKHLITATGQRVTLRCSPRSGDLSVYWYQQSLDQGLQFLIQYYNGEERAKGNILERFSAQQFPDLHSELNLSSLELGDSALYFCASSARGAGNTIYFGEGSWLTVV.

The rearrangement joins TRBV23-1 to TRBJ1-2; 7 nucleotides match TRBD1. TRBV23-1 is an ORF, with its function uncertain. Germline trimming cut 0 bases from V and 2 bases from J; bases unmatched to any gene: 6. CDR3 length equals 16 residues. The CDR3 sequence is CASSQSSGQLNYGYTF. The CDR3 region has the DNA TGCGCCAGCAGTCAATCTTCGGGACAGCTAAACTATGGCTACACCTTC.

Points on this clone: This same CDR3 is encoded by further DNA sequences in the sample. CDR3 protein: CASSLRDTTYEQYF. The CDR3 region has the DNA TGTGCCAGCAGTTTAAGGGACACGACCTACGAGCAGTACTTC. The chain employs TRBV28 and TRBJ2-7; the D gene is possibly TRBD1 (6 bases). CDR3 length equals 14 residues. CDR1 MDHEN and CDR2 SYDVKM come from the germline V gene. Trimming removed 2 bases from V and 2 bases from J, with 10 bases in between.

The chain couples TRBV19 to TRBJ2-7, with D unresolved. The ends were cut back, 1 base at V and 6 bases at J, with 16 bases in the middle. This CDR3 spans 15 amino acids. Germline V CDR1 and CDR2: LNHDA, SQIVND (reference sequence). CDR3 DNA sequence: TGTGCCAGTAGTATAGGGAAGGGCGGAATAAGCGAGCAGTACTTC. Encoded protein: CASSIGKGGISEQYF.

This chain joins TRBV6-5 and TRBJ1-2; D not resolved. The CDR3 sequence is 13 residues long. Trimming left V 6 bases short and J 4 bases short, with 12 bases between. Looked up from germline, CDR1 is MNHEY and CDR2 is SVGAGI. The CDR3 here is CASRRPAPYGYTF. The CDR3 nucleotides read TGTGCCAGCAGACGTCCGGCACCCTATGGCTACACCTTC.

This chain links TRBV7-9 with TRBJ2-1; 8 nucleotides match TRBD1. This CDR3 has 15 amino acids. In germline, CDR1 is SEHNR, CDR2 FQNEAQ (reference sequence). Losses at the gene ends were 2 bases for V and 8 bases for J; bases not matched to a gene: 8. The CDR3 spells CASSLKTGVAHEQFF. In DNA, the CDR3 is TGTGCCAGCAGCTTAAAGACAGGGGTGGCCCATGAGCAGTTCTTC.